This TCR beta chain emerged from a study of shared clonotypes between healthy human individuals. As for this clone: No antigen is known for it.

Germline CDR1 SEHNR, CDR2 FQNEAQ (reference sequence). There are 15 residues in the CDR3. The V gene end was trimmed by 2 bases and the J gene end by 2 bases; junction bases not matched to a gene: 4. The study's findings and limits: Generally, naive subsets came out with larger estimated richness than memory subsets.

Profiling relied on immunoSEQ multiplex PCR, and the TCRdb table lists in-frame clones only, not all of them. Found here are millions of clones, about 92% of them singletons; the top ten hold about 1.8%. As defined, naive CD8 cells were CD45RO-negative and positively selected for CCR7, with terminally differentiated effector memory CD45RA+ cells excluded. The origin of this receptor is a man aged 18-30 years in good health. Some clones in this sample may be carry-over from other donors' samples. Sequencing input: naive CD8+ T cells from PBMCs. The V gene is TRBV7-9, the J gene TRBJ1-1, with 8 bases that match TRBD1. The CDR3, as DNA: TGTGCCAGCAGCTTACGGACAGGGTTTAACACTGAAGCTTTCTTT. This encodes CASSLRTGFNTEAFF.